This TCR beta chain was sequenced in a study of shared clonotypes between healthy human individuals. V lost 1 base and J 5 bases, leaving 9 bases between the germline ends. Germline V gene data show CDR1 as SQVTM and CDR2 as ANQGSEA. The CDR3 consists of 13 residues. CD45RO-negative cells were positively selected for CCR7, leaving out terminally differentiated effector memory CD45RA+ cells. Profiling relied on immunoSEQ multiplex PCR, and the TCRdb table lists in-frame clones only, not all of them. The sample holds roughly 590,000 clones, 95% to 96% seen once. The sequence came from a woman aged 25 to 39 in good health. The sequenced material came from naive CD8+ T cells sorted from blood. The gene calls are TRBV29-1 and TRBJ2-1; D gene uncertain. The CDR3 region is CSVEGPRHNEQFF. The CDR3 DNA is TGCAGCGTTGAAGGGCCGCGCCACAATGAGCAGTTCTTC.